This section outlines one T cell receptor (beta chain) sequence together with its context. Sequenced by immunoSEQ multiplex PCR; TCRdb stores in-frame clones only, minus some. Of over 40,000 clones listed, roughly 90% are singletons. The data originate from a study of T cell changes during pregnancy in multiple sclerosis. The V end lost 3 bases, the J end lost 3 bases, and 14 bases lay between the germline ends. Per the germline V gene, CDR1 is MNHEY and CDR2 is SMNVEV (reference sequence). The CDR3 spans 15 residues. This chain uses TRBV27 with TRBJ1-2; tentatively, D is TRBD1 (6 bases). This receptor was identified in a female donor with multiple sclerosis, enrolled in a pregnancy study. The sequencing here drew on CD4+ T cells from peripheral blood mononuclear cells, taken in the second trimester of pregnancy. CDR3 amino acids: CASSLGAEPYYGYTF. The CDR3 coding sequence is TGTGCCAGCAGTTTGGGGGCAGAGCCCTACTATGGCTACACCTTC.